This T cell receptor (beta chain) was captured by sequencing in a study of multiple sclerosis patients with progressive multifocal leukoencephalopathy. This clone was recorded only once. No antigen is known for it. Whole-study findings and limits: Before and during natalizumab, the clones expanded at PML already existed. Whether JC virus or general immunocompromise explains the findings remained unclear. In most PML patients, TRB repertoires appeared less diverse by entropy.

The CDR3 is made up of 12 amino acids. Germline V gene sequence: CDR1 SQVTM, CDR2 ANQGSEA. Trimming took 7 bases from V and 9 from J; bases not matched to a gene: 11. Clones were read by immunoSEQ multiplex PCR, and TCRdb kept only the in-frame ones, dropping some. The sample has around 30,000 clones, 70% to 90% seen once. Time point reported: before natalizumab initiation. Prior interferon beta treatment was universal, and the PML patients were all female. The TCR was taken from a human donor with multiple sclerosis. The gene calls are TRBV29-1 and TRBJ1-1; TRBD1 aligns across 7 bases. The sequenced sample was PBMCs. This CDR3 reads CSGAGQDSQAFF. CDR3 coding DNA: TGCAGCGGTGCTGGACAGGATTCCCAAGCTTTCTTT.